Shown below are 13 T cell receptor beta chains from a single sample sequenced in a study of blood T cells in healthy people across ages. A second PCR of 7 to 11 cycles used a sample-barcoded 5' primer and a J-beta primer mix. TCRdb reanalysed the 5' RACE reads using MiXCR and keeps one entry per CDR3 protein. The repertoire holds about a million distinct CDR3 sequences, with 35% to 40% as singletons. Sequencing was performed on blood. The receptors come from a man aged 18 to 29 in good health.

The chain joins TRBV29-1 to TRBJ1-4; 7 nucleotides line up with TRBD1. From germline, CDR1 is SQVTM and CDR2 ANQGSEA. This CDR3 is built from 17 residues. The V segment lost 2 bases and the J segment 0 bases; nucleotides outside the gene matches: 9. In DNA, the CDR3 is TGCAGCGTTGAACGTTGGGAGCAGGGGGCAACTAATGAAAAACTGTTTTTT. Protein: CSVERWEQGATNEKLFF.

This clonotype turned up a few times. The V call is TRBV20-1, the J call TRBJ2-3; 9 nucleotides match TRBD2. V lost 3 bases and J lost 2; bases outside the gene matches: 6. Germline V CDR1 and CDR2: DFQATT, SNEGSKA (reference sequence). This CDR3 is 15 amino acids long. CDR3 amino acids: CSASASGVATDTQYF. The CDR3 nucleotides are TGCAGTGCTAGTGCTAGCGGGGTGGCCACAGATACGCAGTATTTT.

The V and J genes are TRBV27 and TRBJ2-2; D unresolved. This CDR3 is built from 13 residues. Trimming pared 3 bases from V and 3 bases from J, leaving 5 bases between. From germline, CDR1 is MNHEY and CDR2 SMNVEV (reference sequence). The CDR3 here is CASSLEHTGELFF. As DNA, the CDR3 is TGTGCCAGCAGTTTGGAACACACCGGGGAGCTGTTTTTT.

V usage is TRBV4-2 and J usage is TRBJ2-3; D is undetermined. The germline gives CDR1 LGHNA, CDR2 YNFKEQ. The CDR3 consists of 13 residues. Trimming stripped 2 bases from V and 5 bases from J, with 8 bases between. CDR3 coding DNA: TGTGCCAGCAGCCAAAGAAAGGGAGATACGCAGTATTTT. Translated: CASSQRKGDTQYF.

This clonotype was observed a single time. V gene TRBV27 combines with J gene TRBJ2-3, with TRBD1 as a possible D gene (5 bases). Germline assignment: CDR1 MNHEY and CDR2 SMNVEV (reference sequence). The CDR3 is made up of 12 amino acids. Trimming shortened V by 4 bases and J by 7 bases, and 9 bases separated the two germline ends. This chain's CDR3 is CASSSRVNTQYF. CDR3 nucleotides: TGTGCCAGCAGTTCCAGGGTTAATACGCAGTATTTT.

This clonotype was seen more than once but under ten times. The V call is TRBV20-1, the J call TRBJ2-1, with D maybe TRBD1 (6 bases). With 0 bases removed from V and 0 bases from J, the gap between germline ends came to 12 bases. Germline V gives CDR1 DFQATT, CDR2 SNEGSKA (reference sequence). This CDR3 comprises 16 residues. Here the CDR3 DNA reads TGCAGTGCTAGAGATTCGGACAGTCCCTCCTACAATGAGCAGTTCTTC. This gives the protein CSARDSDSPSYNEQFF.

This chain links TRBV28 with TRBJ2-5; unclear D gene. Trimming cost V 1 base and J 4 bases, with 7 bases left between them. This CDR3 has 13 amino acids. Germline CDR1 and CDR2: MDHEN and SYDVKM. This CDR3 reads CASSLSSVETQYF. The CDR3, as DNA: TGTGCCAGCAGTTTATCATCGGTAGAGACCCAGTACTTC.

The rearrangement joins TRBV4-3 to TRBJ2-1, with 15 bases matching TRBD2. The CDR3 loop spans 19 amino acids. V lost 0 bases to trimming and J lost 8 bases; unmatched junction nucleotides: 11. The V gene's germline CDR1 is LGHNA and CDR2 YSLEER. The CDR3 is CASSQDRGTSGRRRDEQFF. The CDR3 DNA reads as TGCGCCAGCAGCCAAGATAGGGGGACTAGCGGGAGGCGAAGGGATGAGCAGTTCTTC.

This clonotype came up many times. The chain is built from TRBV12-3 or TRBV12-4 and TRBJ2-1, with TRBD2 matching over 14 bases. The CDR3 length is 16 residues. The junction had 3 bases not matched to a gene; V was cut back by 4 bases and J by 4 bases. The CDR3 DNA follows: TGTGCCAGCAGTTCCTGGACTAGCGGGGGGTACAATGAGCAGTTCTTC. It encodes CASSSWTSGGYNEQFF.

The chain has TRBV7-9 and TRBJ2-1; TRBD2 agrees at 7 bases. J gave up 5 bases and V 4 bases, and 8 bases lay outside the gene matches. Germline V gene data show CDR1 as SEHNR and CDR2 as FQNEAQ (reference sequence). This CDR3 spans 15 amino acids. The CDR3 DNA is TGTGCCAGCAGCTACGGCGGGGGACTTCACAATGAGCAGTTCTTC. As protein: CASSYGGGLHNEQFF.

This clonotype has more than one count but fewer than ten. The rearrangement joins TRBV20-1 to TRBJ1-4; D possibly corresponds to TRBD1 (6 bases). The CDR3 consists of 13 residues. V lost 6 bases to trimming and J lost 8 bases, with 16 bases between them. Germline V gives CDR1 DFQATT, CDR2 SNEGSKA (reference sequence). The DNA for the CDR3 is TGCAGTGCCATGGGGGGGGCGGACGAAAAACTGTTTTTT. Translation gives CSAMGGADEKLFF.

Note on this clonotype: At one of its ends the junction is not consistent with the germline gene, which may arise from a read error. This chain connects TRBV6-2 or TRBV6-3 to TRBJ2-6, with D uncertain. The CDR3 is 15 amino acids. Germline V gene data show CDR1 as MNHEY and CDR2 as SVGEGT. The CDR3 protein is CAGSLQISGANVLTF. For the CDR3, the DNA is TGTGCCGGCAGCCTTCAGATCTCTGGGGCCAACGTCCTGACTTTC.

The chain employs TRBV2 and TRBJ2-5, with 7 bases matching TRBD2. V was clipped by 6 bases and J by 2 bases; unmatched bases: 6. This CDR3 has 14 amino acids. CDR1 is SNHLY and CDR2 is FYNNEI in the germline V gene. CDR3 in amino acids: CASSPGLVQETQYF. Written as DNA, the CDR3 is TGTGCCAGCAGCCCCGGACTAGTACAAGAGACCCAGTACTTC.